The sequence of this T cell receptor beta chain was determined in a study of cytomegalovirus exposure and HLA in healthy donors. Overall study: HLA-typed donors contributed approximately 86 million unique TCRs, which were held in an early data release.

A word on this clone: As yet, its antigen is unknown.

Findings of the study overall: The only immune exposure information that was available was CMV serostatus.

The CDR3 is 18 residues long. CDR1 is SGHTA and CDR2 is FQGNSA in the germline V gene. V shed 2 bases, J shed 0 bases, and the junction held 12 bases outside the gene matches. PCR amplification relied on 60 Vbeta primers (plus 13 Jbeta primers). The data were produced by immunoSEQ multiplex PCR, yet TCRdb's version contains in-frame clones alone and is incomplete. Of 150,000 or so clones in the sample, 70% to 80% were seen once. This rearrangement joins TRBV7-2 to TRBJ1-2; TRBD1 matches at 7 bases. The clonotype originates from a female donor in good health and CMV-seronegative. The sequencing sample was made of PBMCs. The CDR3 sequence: CASSLSPGQTFPNYGYTF. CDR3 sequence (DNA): TGTGCCAGCAGCTTAAGCCCGGGACAGACGTTTCCTAACTATGGCTACACCTTC.